This T cell receptor beta chain comes out of a study of CD8 T cells in Susac syndrome. Notes on this clonotype: The antigen remains unidentified.

Random hexamers were used to reverse transcribe the RNA input (about 0.45 to 1 ug). Amplification of TCR beta CDR3 spanned 54 Vbeta and 13 Jbeta via immunoSEQ multiplex PCR. MiXCR, run by TCRdb on the immunoSEQ multiplex PCR reads, gives a single entry per CDR3 protein. The repertoire holds about 200,000 distinct CDR3 sequences, with approximately 95% as singletons. General observations from the study: By the study's own acknowledgment, its TCR sequencing and HLA analysis included relatively few individuals.

With V trimmed by 4 bases and J by 5 bases, 5 bases remained unmatched. The CDR3 contains 13 residues. The germline gives CDR1 SEHNR, CDR2 FQNEAQ (reference sequence). Material: CD4+ T cells from PBMCs. The gene calls are TRBV7-9 and TRBJ2-7, with 7 nucleotides matching TRBD1. The TCR sequence derives from a human donor with multiple sclerosis. CDR3 protein: CASSSQDRHEQYF. DNA for the CDR3: TGTGCCAGCAGCTCACAGGACAGGCACGAGCAGTACTTC.